The clone carrying this TCR beta chain appeared a few times. The entry originates in a study of CD8+ T cells in alopecia areata. With 7 bases clipped from V and 1 base from J, the junction kept 7 bases outside the gene matches. The CDR3 totals 15 residues. Germline CDR1 and CDR2: SQVTM and ANQGSEA. After isolation, RNA underwent reverse transcription to generate cDNA as the sequencing template. Sequencing used immunoSEQ multiplex PCR; TCRdb keeps in-frame clones, though not all of them. The data show 130,000 to 150,000 clones, with approximately 50% seen just once and over 0.85% held by the top ten. The clonotype originates from a human donor with alopecia areata. This material consisted of CD4+ T cells sorted from blood, taken at week 0. This sequence joins TRBV29-1 and TRBJ2-3; the match to TRBD2 covers 11 bases. CDR3 in amino acids: CSATPGLAGTDTQYF. CDR3 nucleotides: TGCAGCGCAACACCGGGACTAGCGGGCACAGATACGCAGTATTTT.